One and the same sample provided the 6 T cell receptor beta chains below, sequenced in a study of human T cells and chemical hapten exposure. MiXCR, run by TCRdb on the RACE reads, gives a single entry per CDR3 protein. The data hold some 350,000 distinct CDR3 sequences, with roughly 6% observed a single time. Time point noted: patch test 2, 6 weeks after DPC sensitization. Treatment given: therapeutic diphenylcyclopropenone sensitization with weekly scalp DPC. The specimen comprised whole blood, sampled in connection with sensitization to the hapten diphenylcyclopropenone (DPC). The receptors originated from a woman aged 18 to 35 with alopecia areata. Some clones in this sample may be carry-over from other donors' samples.

This clonotype was picked up many times. The rearrangement joins TRBV18 to TRBJ1-4; 7 nucleotides align to TRBD1. After removal of 6 bases from V and 6 bases from J, the junction contained 7 bases not matched to a gene. The CDR3 runs 14 residues. Germline values: CDR1 KGHSH, CDR2 LQKENI. The CDR3 loop reads CASSPSRGDEKLFF. The CDR3 DNA reads TGTGCCAGCTCCCCGAGCAGGGGGGATGAAAAACTGTTTTTT.

This clonotype has a count of ten or more. The CDR3 coding sequence is TGCGCCAGCAGCCCGGGACAGGGGAGCGGCTACACCTTC. The encoded protein is CASSPGQGSGYTF. This sequence joins TRBV5-1 and TRBJ1-2; 10 nucleotides align to TRBD1. The V gene end was trimmed by 4 bases and the J gene end by 8 bases; junction bases not matched to a gene: 5. This CDR3 has 13 amino acids. The germline CDR1 and CDR2 sequences are SGHRS and YFSETQ. The whole variable domain, remainder taken from reference TRBV5-1 and TRBJ1-2, is KAGVTQTPRYLIKTRGQQVTLSCSPISGHRSVSWYQQTPGQGLQFLFEYFSETQRNKGNFPGRFSGRQFSNSRSEMNVSTLELGDSALYLCASSPGQGSGYTFGSGTRLTVV.

The V and J genes are TRBV20-1 and TRBJ2-3; TRBD2 aligns across 11 bases. The CDR3 extends over 14 amino acids. In germline, CDR1 is DFQATT, CDR2 SNEGSKA (reference sequence). DNA of the CDR3: TGCAGAGGTAGCGGGGGGGCTAGCACAGATACGCAGTATTTT. It specifies CRGSGGASTDTQYF.

The DNA of the CDR3 is TGTGCCAGCAGCCCTGGGACTAGATACCCAGATACGCAGTATTTT. Translated, it gives CASSPGTRYPDTQYF. The chain employs TRBV11-1 and TRBJ2-3; 8 bases are shared with TRBD2. Per germline, CDR1 SGHAT and CDR2 FQDESV (reference sequence). J lost 4 bases, V lost 5 bases, and 8 bases had no gene match. The CDR3 sequence is 15 residues long.

This clonotype was seen ten or more times. This chain connects TRBV4-1 to TRBJ2-3; D gene unclear. From germline, CDR1 is MGHRA and CDR2 YSYEKL. The CDR3 totals 14 residues. Trimming stripped 0 bases from V and 2 bases from J, with 6 bases between. The CDR3 loop is CASSQEGYTDTQYF. The DNA for the CDR3 is TGCGCCAGCAGCCAAGAAGGCTACACAGATACGCAGTATTTT.

This clonotype showed up many times. The chain joins TRBV20-1 to TRBJ1-5, with D maybe TRBD1 (6 bases). This CDR3 is built from 15 residues. Trimming removed 1 base from V and 6 bases from J, with 16 bases in between. In germline, CDR1 is DFQATT, CDR2 SNEGSKA (reference sequence). The CDR3 reads CSARASGQPSQPQHF. Written as DNA, the CDR3 is TGCAGTGCTAGAGCAAGCGGACAGCCGAGTCAGCCCCAGCATTTT.